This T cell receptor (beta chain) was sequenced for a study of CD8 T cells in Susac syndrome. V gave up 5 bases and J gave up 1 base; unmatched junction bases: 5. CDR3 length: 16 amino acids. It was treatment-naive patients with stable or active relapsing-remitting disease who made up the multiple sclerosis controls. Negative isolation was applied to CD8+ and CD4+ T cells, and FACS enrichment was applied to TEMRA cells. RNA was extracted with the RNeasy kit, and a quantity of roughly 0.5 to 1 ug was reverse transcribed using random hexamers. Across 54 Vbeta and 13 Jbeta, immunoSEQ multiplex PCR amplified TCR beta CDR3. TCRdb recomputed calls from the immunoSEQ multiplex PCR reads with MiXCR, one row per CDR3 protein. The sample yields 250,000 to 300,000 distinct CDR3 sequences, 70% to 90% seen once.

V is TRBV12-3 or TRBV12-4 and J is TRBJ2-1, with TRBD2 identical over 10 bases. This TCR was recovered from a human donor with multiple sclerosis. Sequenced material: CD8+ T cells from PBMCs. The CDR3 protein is CASSPGLAVSYNEQFF. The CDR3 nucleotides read TGTGCCAGCAGTCCAGGACTAGCGGTTTCCTACAATGAGCAGTTCTTC.